This passage covers 12 T cell receptor beta chains from one sample sequenced in a study of blood T cell repertoires in COVID-19. Sequencing used immunoSEQ multiplex PCR; TCRdb keeps in-frame clones, though not all of them. The data hold about 44,000 clones, with roughly 87% observed a single time. Sequencing was carried out using peripheral blood. These receptors all come from a woman older than 75 in a cohort sampled during active or convalescent COVID-19.

This clone was recorded a few times. The rearrangement uses TRBV10-3 and TRBJ1-6; 9 bases line up with TRBD1. V gave up 10 bases and J gave up 6 bases; unmatched junction bases: 7. CDR1 and CDR2 from the germline V gene are ENHRY and SYGVKD. The CDR3 extends over 14 amino acids. CDR3 DNA sequence: TGTGCCACCGAGACAGGGGGTTCTAATTCACCCCTCCACTTT. This sequence encodes CATETGGSNSPLHF.

The chain has TRBV2 and TRBJ1-4; tentatively, D is TRBD1 (6 bases). This CDR3 is built from 15 residues. The V and J ends lost 3 bases and 7 bases respectively, with 15 bases between them. The germline V gene encodes CDR1 SNHLY and CDR2 FYNNEI. The CDR3 DNA sequence: TGTGCCAGCAGTGATACACAGGGAGCTTTTGAAAAACTGTTTTTT. It specifies CASSDTQGAFEKLFF.

The chain links TRBV6-5 to TRBJ1-2, with 9 bases fitting TRBD1. In germline, CDR1 is MNHEY, CDR2 SVGAGI. This CDR3 comprises 14 residues. J lost 2 bases, V lost 5 bases, and 3 bases had no gene match. The CDR3, as DNA: TGTGCCAGCAGTCGGACAGGGGAGAACTATGGCTACACCTTC. Translating it yields CASSRTGENYGYTF.

The chain has TRBV5-1 and TRBJ2-3, with D uncertain. Germline assignment: CDR1 SGHRS and CDR2 YFSETQ. CDR3 length: 14 residues. Between the trimmed V and J ends, which lost 2 bases and 3 bases, there was a span of 10 bases. The CDR3 protein is CASSLTSNTDTQYF. The CDR3 DNA follows: TGCGCCAGCAGCTTAACAAGTAATACAGATACGCAGTATTTT. The whole variable domain, filled in from reference TRBV5-1 and TRBJ2-3, reads KAGVTQTPRYLIKTRGQQVTLSCSPISGHRSVSWYQQTPGQGLQFLFEYFSETQRNKGNFPGRFSGRQFSNSRSEMNVSTLELGDSALYLCASSLTSNTDTQYFGPGTRLTVL.

V usage is TRBV11-3 and J usage is TRBJ2-7; TRBD1 matches at 7 bases. CDR1 and CDR2 from the germline V gene are SGHNT and YENEEA. V was clipped by 5 bases and J by 7 bases; unmatched bases: 8. This CDR3 spans 13 amino acids. CDR3 DNA: TGTGCCAGCAGCACCCCCGACAGGGCTGAGCAGTACTTC. This translates into CASSTPDRAEQYF. Based on the CDR3 plus reference TRBV11-3 and TRBJ2-7, the full variable domain is EAGVVQSPRYKIIEKKQPVAFWCNPISGHNTLYWYLQNLGQGPELLIRYENEEAVDDSQLPKDRFSAERLKGVDSTLKIQPAELGDSAVYLCASSTPDRAEQYFGPGTRLTVT.

This clone was found once. This chain uses TRBV13 with TRBJ1-2; TRBD1 aligns across 9 bases. The CDR3 is made up of 14 amino acids. Trimming took 5 bases from V and 8 from J; bases not matched to a gene: 9. Germline lookup yields CDR1 PRHDT and CDR2 FYEKMQ (reference sequence). The CDR3 protein is CASSATGGPPGYTF. For the CDR3, the DNA is TGTGCCAGCAGCGCGACAGGGGGTCCGCCCGGCTACACCTTC.

V is TRBV3-1 (or the pseudogene TRBV3-2) and J is TRBJ2-3, with D possibly matching TRBD1 (6 bases). CDR1 and CDR2 from the germline V gene are LGHDT and YNNKEL (reference sequence). V lost 3 bases and J lost 1, with 11 bases in between. The CDR3 has 15 residues. CDR3 nucleotide sequence: TGTGCCAGCAGCCATGGACAGCTACGCACAGATACGCAGTATTTT. This translates into CASSHGQLRTDTQYF.

This sequence joins TRBV12-5 and TRBJ2-7; the match to TRBD1 covers 9 bases. The CDR3 spans 14 residues. Germline V CDR1 and CDR2: LGHNT, FRNRAP. With V trimmed by 6 bases and J by 6 bases, 9 bases remained unmatched. CDR3 sequence (DNA): TGTGCTAGTGGCTCCGGGACAGGGCCTCTCGAGCAGTACTTC. Its translation: CASGSGTGPLEQYF. Drawing the rest from reference TRBV12-5 and TRBJ2-7, the complete variable domain is DARVTQTPRHKVTEMGQEVTMRCQPILGHNTVFWYRQTMMQGLELLAYFRNRAPLDDSGMPKDRFSAEMPDATLATLKIQPSEPRDSAVYFCASGSGTGPLEQYFGPGTRLTVT.

This sequence joins TRBV29-1 and TRBJ1-1, with D tentatively TRBD1 (5 bases). In germline, CDR1 is SQVTM, CDR2 ANQGSEA. This CDR3 is built from 12 residues. V was pared by 4 bases and J by 5 bases, with 11 bases between. The CDR3 is CSVAQGGTEAFF. The CDR3 region has the DNA TGCAGCGTTGCTCAGGGAGGAACTGAAGCTTTCTTT. Based on the CDR3 plus reference TRBV29-1 and TRBJ1-1, the full variable domain is SAVISQKPSRDICQRGTSLTIQCQVDSQVTMMFWYRQQPGQSLTLIATANQGSEATYESGFVIDKFPISRPNLTFSTLTVSNMSPEDSSIYLCSVAQGGTEAFFGQGTRLTVV.

J is TRBJ2-5 and V is TRBV30; D possibly corresponds to TRBD2 (5 bases). Germline V gene lookup returns CDR1 GTSNPN and CDR2 SVGIG (reference sequence). The CDR3 extends over 13 amino acids. V shed 1 base and J shed 4 bases, with 10 bases lying between them. The CDR3 DNA reads as TGTGCCTGGAGTGGAGGGCATAGAGAGACCCAGTACTTC. Translating gives CAWSGGHRETQYF. Full variable domain (missing parts from reference TRBV30 and TRBJ2-5): SQTIHQWPATLVQPVGSPLSLECTVEGTSNPNLYWYRQAAGRGLQLLFYSVGIGQISSEVPQNLSASRPQDRQFILSSKKLLLSDSGFYLCAWSGGHRETQYFGPGTRLLVL.

The J gene is TRBJ2-7, the V gene TRBV13; TRBD1 aligns across 9 bases. The CDR3 runs 15 residues. V dropped 0 bases and J dropped 1; count of bases not matched to a gene: 1. The germline V gene encodes CDR1 PRHDT and CDR2 FYEKMQ (reference sequence). The CDR3 DNA is TGTGCCAGCAGCTTAGGGGACAGGGGATCCTACGAGCAGTACTTC. Translated, it gives CASSLGDRGSYEQYF.

The genes are TRBV28 and TRBJ2-3, with TRBD1 matching 10 bases. The germline V gene has CDR1 MDHEN and CDR2 SYDVKM. This CDR3 spans 15 amino acids. Trimming at V came to 4 bases and at J to 4 bases, leaving 5 bases not matched to a gene. The CDR3 nucleotides are TGTGCCAGCAGTTCCCAAGGACAGGGGGCAGATACGCAGTATTTT. This codes for CASSSQGQGADTQYF.